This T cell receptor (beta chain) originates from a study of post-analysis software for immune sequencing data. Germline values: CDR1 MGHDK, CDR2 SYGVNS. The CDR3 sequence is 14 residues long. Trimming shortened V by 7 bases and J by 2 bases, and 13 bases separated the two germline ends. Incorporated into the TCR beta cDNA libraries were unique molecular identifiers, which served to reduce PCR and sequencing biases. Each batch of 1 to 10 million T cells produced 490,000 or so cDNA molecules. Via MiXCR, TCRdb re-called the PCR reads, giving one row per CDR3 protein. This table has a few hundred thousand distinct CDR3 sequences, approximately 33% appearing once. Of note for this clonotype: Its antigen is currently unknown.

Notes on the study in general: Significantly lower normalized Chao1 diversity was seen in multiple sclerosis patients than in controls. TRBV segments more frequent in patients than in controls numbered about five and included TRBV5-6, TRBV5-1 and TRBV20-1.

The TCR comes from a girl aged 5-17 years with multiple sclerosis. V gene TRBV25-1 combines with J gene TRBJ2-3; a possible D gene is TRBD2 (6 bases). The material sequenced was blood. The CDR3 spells CASTNGGPTDTQYF. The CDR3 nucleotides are TGTGCCAGCACAAACGGGGGACCCACAGATACGCAGTATTTT.